This T cell receptor (beta chain) was sequenced during a study of T cell responses to AZD1222 COVID-19 vaccine. The study, taken as a whole, reports: Possibly, clonal diversity was underestimated; donors were largely white British and included more females. Unmutated variant regions reportedly attract nearly half of all spike-specific TCRs. Vaccination with two AZD1222 doses was followed by a rise in Spike-specific TCR breadth and depth.

Remarks on this clone: Its matching antigen is unknown.

Germline assignment: CDR1 SGHNT and CDR2 YYREEE (reference sequence). The CDR3 loop spans 13 amino acids. V dropped 5 bases and J dropped 4; count of bases not matched to a gene: 1. The table came from immunoSEQ multiplex PCR; TCRdb's copy has only in-frame clones and leaves some out. Of 45,000 to 55,000 clones listed, under 85% are singletons. The sample was peripheral blood, taken on day 0 of MenACWY control vaccination. V is TRBV5-4 and J is TRBJ1-3, with 9 bases identical to TRBD1. The TCR comes from an adult in good health. CDR3 sequence reads: CASSDRGGNTIYF. DNA for the CDR3: TGTGCCAGCAGTGACAGGGGGGGAAACACCATATATTTT.